This T cell receptor (beta chain) stems from a study of blood T cell repertoires in COVID-19. For the study at large: Acute and convalescent COVID-19 samples came from the United States, Italy and Spain. T cells, B-cell-depleted T cells, or PBMCs supplied cDNA or gDNA.

Trimming cost V 0 bases and J 3 bases, with 9 bases left between them. The CDR3 is 15 residues long. Germline CDR1 is SGHRS and CDR2 is YFSETQ. Original processing notes: How many nucleated cells were present was estimated from reference gene primer amplification. Assay used: immunoSEQ multiplex PCR; TCRdb lists only in-frame clones, some missing. V and J calls and clone size are given by that table; D and trimming were obtained from the DNA. The sample consists of about 60,000 clones, roughly four fifths of them appearing once. Sequencing was performed on peripheral blood. This sequence originates from a woman aged 80 or over with acute or convalescent COVID-19. The chain combines TRBV5-1 with TRBJ2-2; possible D gene TRBD2, 5 bases. The CDR3 DNA reads as TGCGCCAGCAGCTTGGAGCTAGCTGACACCGGGGAGCTGTTTTTT. This encodes CASSLELADTGELFF.